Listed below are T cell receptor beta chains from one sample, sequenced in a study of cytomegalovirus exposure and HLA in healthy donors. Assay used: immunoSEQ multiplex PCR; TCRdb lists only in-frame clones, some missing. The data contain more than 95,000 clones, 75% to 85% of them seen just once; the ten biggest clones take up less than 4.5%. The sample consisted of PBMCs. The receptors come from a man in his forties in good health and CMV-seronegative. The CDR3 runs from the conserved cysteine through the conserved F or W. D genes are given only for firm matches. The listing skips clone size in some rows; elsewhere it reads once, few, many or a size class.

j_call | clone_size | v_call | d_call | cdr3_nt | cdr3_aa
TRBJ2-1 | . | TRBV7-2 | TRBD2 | TGTGCCAGCAGCTTTACTAGCGGATACAATGAGCAGTTCTTC | CASSFTSGYNEQFF
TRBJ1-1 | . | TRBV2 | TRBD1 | TGTGCCACCCGGGGGTTGACAGGGCGGTCCACTGAAGCTTTCTTT | CATRGLTGRSTEAFF
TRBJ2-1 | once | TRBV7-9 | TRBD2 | TGTGCCAGCAGCCCCTTAGCGGGGGGGCTCAATGAGCAGTTCTTC | CASSPLAGGLNEQFF
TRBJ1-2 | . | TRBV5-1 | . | TGCGCCAGCAGCTTGGGCTACGAGGGTTCCTATGGCTACACCTTC | CASSLGYEGSYGYTF
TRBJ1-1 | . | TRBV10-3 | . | TGTGCCATCAGTGCTTTGTCCGGCACTGAAGCTTTCTTT | CAISALSGTEAFF
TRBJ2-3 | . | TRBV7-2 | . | TGTGCCAGCAGCTTCCCCGGTACGCAATATTTT | CASSFPGTQYF
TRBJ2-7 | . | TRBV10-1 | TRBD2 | TGCGCCAGCCTTACTAATTATAGCGGGGTCAGCTCCTACGAGCAGTACTTC | CASLTNYSGVSSYEQYF
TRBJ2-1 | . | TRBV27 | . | TGTGCCAGCAGTTCCGCGGACAGCTACAATGAGCAGTTCTTC | CASSSADSYNEQFF
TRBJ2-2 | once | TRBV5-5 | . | TGTGCCAGCAGCTTGGCCAGGCCACGCACCGGGGAGCTGTTTTTT | CASSLARPRTGELFF
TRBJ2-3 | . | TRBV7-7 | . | TGTGCCAGCAGCAGATCAGGAACTGACACAGATACGCAGTATTTT | CASSRSGTDTDTQYF
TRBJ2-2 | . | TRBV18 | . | TGTGCCAGCTCATCCTTTAACACCGGGGAGCTGTTTTTT | CASSSFNTGELFF
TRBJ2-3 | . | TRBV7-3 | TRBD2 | TGTGCCAGCAGCTTAAGGCCAGCGGGGGGCACAGATACGCAGTATTTT | CASSLRPAGGTDTQYF
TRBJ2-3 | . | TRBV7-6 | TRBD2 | TGTGCCAGCAGCTTATACCTAGCGGGGGGGCGAGATACGCAGTATTTT | CASSLYLAGGRDTQYF
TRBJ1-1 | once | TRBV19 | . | TGTGCCAGTAGTTCGTGGCGGTCCTCGGACACTGAAGCTTTCTTT | CASSSWRSSDTEAFF
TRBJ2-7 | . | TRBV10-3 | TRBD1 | TGTGCCATCAGTCAGGGGGCGCACGAGCAGTACTTC | CAISQGAHEQYF
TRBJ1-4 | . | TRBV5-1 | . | TGCGCCAGCAGCTTGACGGCAACTAATGAAAAACTGTTTTTT | CASSLTATNEKLFF
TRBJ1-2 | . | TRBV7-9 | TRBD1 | TGTGCCAGCAGCTACGACAGGGGAGGTGGCTACACCTTC | CASSYDRGGGYTF
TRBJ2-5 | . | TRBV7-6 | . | TGTGCCAGCAGCTCTAACTCGAGGAGGCAAGAGACCCAGTACTTC | CASSSNSRRQETQYF
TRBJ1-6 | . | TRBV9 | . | TGTGCCAGCAGCGTATCAAAGAGCTCCTATAATTCACCCCTCCACTTT | CASSVSKSSYNSPLHF
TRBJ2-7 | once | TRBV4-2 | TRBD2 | TGTGCCAGCAGCCAAGCATCTAGCGGGGGGACTGTCTACGAGCAGTACTTC | CASSQASSGGTVYEQYF